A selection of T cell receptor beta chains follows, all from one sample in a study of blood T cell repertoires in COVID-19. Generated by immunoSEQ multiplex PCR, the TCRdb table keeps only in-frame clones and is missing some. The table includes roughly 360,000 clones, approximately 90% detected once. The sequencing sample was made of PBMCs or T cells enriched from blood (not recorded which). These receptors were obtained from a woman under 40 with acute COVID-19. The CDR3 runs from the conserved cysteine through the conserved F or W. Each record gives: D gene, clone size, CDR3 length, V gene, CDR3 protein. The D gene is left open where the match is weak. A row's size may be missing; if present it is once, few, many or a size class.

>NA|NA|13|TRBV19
CASRETVNTEAFF
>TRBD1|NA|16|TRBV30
CAWSHRDRGSGNTIYF
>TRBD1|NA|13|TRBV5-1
CASSRTGDYEQYF
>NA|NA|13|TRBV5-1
CASSYPGNTEAFF
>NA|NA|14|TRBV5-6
CASIYHGSYNEQFF
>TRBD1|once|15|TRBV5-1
CASSWGQGAPGELFF
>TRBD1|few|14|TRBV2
CASSDGTGIETQYF
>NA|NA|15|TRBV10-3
CAISEQYGTNYGYTF
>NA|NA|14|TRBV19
CASSFEVMNTEAFF
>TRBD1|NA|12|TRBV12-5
CATRDSHYEQYF
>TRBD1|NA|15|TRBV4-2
CASSQGQGGGYGYTF